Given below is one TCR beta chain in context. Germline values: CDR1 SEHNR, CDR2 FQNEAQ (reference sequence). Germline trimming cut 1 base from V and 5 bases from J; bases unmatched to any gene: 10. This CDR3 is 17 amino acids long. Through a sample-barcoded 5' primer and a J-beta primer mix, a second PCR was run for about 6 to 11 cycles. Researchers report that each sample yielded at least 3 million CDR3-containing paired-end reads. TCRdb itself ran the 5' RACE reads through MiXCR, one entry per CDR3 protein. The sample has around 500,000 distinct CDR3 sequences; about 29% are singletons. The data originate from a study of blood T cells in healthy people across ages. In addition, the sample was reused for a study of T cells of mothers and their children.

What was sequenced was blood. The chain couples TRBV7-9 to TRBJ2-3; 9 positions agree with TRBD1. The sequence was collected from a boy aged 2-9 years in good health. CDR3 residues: CASSLVTGGAPGDTQYF. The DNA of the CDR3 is TGTGCCAGCAGCTTAGTCACAGGGGGCGCCCCTGGAGATACGCAGTATTTT.